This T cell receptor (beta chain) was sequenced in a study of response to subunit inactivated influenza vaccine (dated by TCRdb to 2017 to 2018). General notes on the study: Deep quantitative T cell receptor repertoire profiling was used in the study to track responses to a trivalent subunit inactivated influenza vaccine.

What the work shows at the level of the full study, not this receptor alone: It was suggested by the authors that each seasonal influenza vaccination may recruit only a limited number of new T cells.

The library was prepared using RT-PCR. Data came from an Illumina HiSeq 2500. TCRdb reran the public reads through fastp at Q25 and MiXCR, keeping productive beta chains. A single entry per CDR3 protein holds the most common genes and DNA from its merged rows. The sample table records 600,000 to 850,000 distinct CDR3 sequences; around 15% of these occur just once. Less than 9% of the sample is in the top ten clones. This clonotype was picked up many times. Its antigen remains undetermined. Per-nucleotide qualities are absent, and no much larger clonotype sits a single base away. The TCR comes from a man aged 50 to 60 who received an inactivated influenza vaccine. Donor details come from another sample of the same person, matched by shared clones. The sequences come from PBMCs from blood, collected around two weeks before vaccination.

The CDR3 protein: CASSYSGTSTDTQYF. At the DNA level, the sequence is TGTGCCAGCAGTTACTCCGGGACTAGCACAGATACGCAGTATTTT. Recombination joined TRBV6-5 with TRBJ2-3; TRBD2 is perhaps the D gene, given 6 matching bases. The germline ends are 7 bases apart after V is trimmed by 0 bases and J by 0 bases. Spanning cysteine to phenylalanine, the CDR3 consists of 15 amino acids. Just the 45-base CDR3 DNA is kept, in frame starting at base 1. Per the germline V gene, MNHEY is the CDR1 and SVGAGI is the CDR2.